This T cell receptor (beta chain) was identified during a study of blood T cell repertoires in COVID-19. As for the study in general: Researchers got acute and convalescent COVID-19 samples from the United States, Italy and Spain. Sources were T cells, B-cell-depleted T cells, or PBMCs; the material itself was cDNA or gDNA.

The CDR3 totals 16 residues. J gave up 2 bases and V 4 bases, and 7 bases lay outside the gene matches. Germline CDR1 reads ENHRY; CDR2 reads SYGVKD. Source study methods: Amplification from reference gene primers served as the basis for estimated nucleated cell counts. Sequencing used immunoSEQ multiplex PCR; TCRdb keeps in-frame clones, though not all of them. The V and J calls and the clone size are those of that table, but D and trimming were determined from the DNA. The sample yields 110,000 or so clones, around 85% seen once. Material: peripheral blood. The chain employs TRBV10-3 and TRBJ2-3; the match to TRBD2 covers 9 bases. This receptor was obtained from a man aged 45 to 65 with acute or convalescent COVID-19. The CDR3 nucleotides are TGTGCCATCAGTGCTGGTGAGCGGGGGGCCACAGATACGCAGTATTTT. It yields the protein CAISAGERGATDTQYF.